This T cell receptor (beta chain) was obtained from a study of CD8 T cells in ankylosing spondylitis. J was trimmed by 7 bases and V by 2 bases; bases with no gene match: 18. Germline-derived CDR1 and CDR2 are SGHAT and FQNNGV. The CDR3 runs 19 residues. On this clonotype: What it binds is unknown.

Making use of molecular barcodes, quantitative 5'-RACE generated TCR beta libraries. TCRdb processed the 5' RACE reads anew with MiXCR; each CDR3 protein has one entry. The table has 200,000 to 250,000 distinct CDR3 sequences, around 19% seen once. Whole-study results and caveats: Previously reported in reactive arthritis synovial fluid and blood were some of the motif variants. Characteristic of ankylosing spondylitis blood, it appeared, was a TCR beta motif comprising fewer than 10 highly homologous variants. The authors reported significant enrichment of disease-linked clones in matched ankylosing spondylitis synovial fluid.

The sequence came from a male donor with ankylosing spondylitis. Material: blood, either unsorted or a sorted T cell fraction (not recorded which). The chain has TRBV11-2 and TRBJ2-2; TRBD2 matches at 8 bases. CDR3 region: CASSLPGRAKAYTIGELFF. Here the CDR3 DNA reads TGTGCCAGCAGCTTACCCGGGAGGGCCAAGGCTTACACGATCGGGGAGCTGTTTTTT.